The clone carrying this T cell receptor (beta chain) has only a few counts. Its antigen is undetermined. On cycle 4 day 1 and cycle 7 day 1, as well as at baseline, blood was sampled. The method was immunoSEQ multiplex PCR; TCRdb's version includes in-frame clones alone and lacks a portion of them. This sample has some 37,000 clones, with almost 85% found just once. V was pared by 7 bases and J by 0 bases, with 5 bases of the junction left unmatched. The CDR3 is 13 residues long. The germline V gene has CDR1 SQVTM and CDR2 ANQGSEA. This record comes from a study of OX40 agonist ivuxolimab in advanced cancers. Study overall: Patients with hepatocellular carcinoma, melanoma, renal cell or head and neck cancer made up the dose-escalation patients.

Study observations and caveats: Determination of antigen specificity was not performed for the expanded peripheral T cells.

The chain employs TRBV29-1 and TRBJ1-1, with TRBD1 identical over 7 bases. Source: CD4+ or CD8+ T cells sorted from blood, taken in a trial of the OX40 agonist ivuxolimab. The sequence was obtained from an adult with an advanced solid tumor such as melanoma, head and neck, liver or kidney cancer. CDR3 loop: CSANRGMNTEAFF. The CDR3 DNA reads as TGCAGCGCCAACAGGGGTATGAACACTGAAGCTTTCTTT. Together with reference TRBV29-1 and TRBJ1-1, the CDR3 gives the full variable domain: SAVISQKPSRDICQRGTSLTIQCQVDSQVTMMFWYRQQPGQSLTLIATANQGSEATYESGFVIDKFPISRPNLTFSTLTVSNMSPEDSSIYLCSANRGMNTEAFFGQGTRLTVV.